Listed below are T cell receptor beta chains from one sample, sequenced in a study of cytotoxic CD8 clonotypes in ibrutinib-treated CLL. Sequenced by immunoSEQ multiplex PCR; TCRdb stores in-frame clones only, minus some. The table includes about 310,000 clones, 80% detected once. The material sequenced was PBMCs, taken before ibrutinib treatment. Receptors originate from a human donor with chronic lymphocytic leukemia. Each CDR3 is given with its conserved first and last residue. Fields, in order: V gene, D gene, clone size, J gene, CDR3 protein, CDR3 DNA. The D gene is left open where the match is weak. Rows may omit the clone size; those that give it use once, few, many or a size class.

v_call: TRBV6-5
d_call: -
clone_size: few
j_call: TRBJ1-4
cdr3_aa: CASSGQWPPNEKLFF
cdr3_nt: TGTGCCAGCAGTGGGCAGTGGCCGCCTAATGAAAAACTGTTTTTT

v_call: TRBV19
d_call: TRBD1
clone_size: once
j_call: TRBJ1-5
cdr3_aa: CASRPTGTGEGQPQHF
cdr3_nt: TGTGCCAGTAGGCCGACCGGGACAGGGGAGGGCCAGCCCCAGCATTTT

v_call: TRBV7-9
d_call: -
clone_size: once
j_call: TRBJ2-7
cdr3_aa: CASSLESLAYEQYF
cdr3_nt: TGTGCCAGCAGCTTAGAATCTCTGGCCTACGAGCAGTACTTC

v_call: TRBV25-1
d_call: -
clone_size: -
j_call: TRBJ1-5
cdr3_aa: CASSEEGQPQHF
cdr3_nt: TGTGCCAGCAGTGAAGAGGGGCAGCCCCAGCATTTT

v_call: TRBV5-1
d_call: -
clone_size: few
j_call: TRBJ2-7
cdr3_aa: CASSALDGEQYF
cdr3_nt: TGCGCCAGCAGCGCCCTAGATGGGGAGCAGTACTTC

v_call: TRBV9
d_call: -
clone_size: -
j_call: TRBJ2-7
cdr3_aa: CASSVGHISSYEQYF
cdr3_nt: TGTGCCAGCAGCGTAGGACACATAAGCTCCTACGAGCAGTACTTC

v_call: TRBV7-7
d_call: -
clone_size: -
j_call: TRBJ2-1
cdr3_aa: CASSSSTGSDNEQFF
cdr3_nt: TGTGCTAGCAGCTCCTCCACAGGGAGTGACAATGAGCAGTTCTTC

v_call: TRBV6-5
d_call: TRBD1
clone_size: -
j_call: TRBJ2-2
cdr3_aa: CASSFGTGITGELFF
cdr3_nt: TGTGCCAGCAGTTTCGGGACAGGCATTACCGGGGAGCTGTTTTTT

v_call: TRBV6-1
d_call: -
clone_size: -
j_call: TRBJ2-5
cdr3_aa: CASSGQSAQETQYF
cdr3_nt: TGTGCCAGCAGTGGACAGTCTGCCCAAGAGACCCAGTACTTC

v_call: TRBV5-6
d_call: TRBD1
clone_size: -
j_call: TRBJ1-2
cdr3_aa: CASSPGQGIGYTF
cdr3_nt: TGTGCCAGCAGCCCGGGACAGGGGATCGGCTACACCTTC

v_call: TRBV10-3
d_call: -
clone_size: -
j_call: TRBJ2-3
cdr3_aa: CAITWTENTDTQYF
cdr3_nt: TGTGCCATCACCTGGACAGAAAACACAGATACGCAGTATTTT

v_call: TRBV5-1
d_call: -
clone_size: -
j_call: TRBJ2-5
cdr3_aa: CASSMDPTGTQYF
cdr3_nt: TGCGCCAGCAGCATGGACCCAACGGGGACCCAGTACTTC

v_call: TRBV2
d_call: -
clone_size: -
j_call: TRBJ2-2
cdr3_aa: CASTLLGSANTGELFF
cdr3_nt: TGTGCCAGCACGCTACTGGGGTCGGCGAACACCGGGGAGCTGTTTTTT

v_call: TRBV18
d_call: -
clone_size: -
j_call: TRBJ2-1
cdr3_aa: CASSPGAGIVYEQFF
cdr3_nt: TGTGCCAGCTCACCAGGGGCCGGGATAGTCTATGAGCAGTTCTTC

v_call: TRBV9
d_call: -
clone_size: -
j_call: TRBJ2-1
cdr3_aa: CASSHLALAGGEQFF
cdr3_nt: TGTGCCAGCAGCCACCTAGCGCTAGCCGGGGGTGAGCAGTTCTTC

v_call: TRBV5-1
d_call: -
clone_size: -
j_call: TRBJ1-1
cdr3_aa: CASSLGRQGLSGEAFF
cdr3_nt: TGCGCCAGCAGCTTGGGTCGTCAGGGGCTGAGTGGTGAAGCTTTCTTT

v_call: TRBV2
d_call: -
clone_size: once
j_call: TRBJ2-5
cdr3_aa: CASSEGLAEGEGTQYF
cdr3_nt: TGTGCCAGCAGTGAAGGGCTAGCGGAGGGGGAGGGGACCCAGTACTTC

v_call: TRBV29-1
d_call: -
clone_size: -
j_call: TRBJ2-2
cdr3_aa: CSVVGENTGELFF
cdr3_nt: TGCAGCGTTGTGGGGGAGAACACCGGGGAGCTGTTTTTT

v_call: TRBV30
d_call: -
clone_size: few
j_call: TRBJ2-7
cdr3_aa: CAWSVQGNYEQYF
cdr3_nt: TGTGCCTGGAGTGTACAAGGGAATTACGAGCAGTACTTC

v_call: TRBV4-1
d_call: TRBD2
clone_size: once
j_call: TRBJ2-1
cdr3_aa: CASSQEGLALEYNEQFF
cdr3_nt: TGCGCCAGCAGCCAAGAAGGACTAGCCCTGGAATACAATGAGCAGTTCTTC

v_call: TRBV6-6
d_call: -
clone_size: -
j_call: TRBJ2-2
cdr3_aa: CASKPTEAAGELFF
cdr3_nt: TGTGCCAGCAAACCGACAGAGGCGGCCGGGGAGCTGTTTTTT

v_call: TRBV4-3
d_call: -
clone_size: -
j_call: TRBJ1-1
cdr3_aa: CASSQGPGENTEAFF
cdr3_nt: TGCGCCAGCAGCCAAGGTCCAGGGGAGAACACTGAAGCTTTCTTT

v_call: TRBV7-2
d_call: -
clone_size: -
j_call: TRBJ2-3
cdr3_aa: CASSFDGTRTDTQYF
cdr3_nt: TGTGCCAGCAGCTTTGACGGGACGCGCACAGATACGCAGTATTTT

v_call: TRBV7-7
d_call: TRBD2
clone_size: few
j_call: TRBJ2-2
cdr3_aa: CASSLAGGNTGELFF
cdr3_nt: TGTGCTAGCAGCCTAGCGGGAGGAAACACCGGGGAGCTGTTTTTT

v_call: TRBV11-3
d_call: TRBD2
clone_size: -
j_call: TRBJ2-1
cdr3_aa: CASTGAGVPYNEQFF
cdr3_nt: TGTGCCAGCACGGGAGCGGGAGTGCCCTACAATGAGCAGTTCTTC

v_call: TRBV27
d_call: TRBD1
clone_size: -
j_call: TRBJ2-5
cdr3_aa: CASSLEAGGLETQYF
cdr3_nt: TGTGCCAGCAGTTTAGAGGCAGGGGGTTTGGAGACCCAGTACTTC

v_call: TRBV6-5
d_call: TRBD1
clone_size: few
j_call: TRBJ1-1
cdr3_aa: CASSRRQGRNEAFF
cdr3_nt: TGTGCCAGCAGTCGGAGACAGGGCAGGAATGAAGCTTTCTTT

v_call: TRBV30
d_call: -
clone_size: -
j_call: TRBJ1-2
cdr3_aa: CAWSISTNYGYTF
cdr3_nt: TGTGCCTGGAGTATTTCAACGAACTATGGCTACACCTTC